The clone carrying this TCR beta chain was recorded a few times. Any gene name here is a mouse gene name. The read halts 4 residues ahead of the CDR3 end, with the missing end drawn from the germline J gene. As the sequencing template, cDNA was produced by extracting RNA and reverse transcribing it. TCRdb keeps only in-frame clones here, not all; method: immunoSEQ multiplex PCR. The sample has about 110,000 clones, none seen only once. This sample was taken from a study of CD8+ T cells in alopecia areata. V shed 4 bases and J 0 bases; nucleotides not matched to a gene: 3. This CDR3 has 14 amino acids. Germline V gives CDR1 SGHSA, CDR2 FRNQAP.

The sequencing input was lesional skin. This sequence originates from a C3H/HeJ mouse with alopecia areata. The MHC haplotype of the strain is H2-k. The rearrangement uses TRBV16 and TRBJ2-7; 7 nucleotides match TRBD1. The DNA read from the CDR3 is TGTGCAAGCAGCTCGACAGGGATCTCCTAT. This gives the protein CASSSTGISY. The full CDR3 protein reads CASSSTGISYEQYF.